The T cell receptor (beta chain) under discussion was sequenced for a study of T cells after posttransplantation cyclophosphamide. Study observations and caveats: Tissue-infiltrating T cells from skin or gut overlapped little with blood T cells. Later post-transplant blood repertoires were often dominated by donor CD8+ memory clones. Recipient CMV seropositivity and CMV reactivation strongly tracked TRB clonality.

Losses at the gene ends were 5 bases for V and 5 bases for J; bases not matched to a gene: 8. This CDR3 has 16 residues. Germline assignment: CDR1 SGHTA and CDR2 FQGTGA. On the day of bone marrow donation, the related graft donor provided peripheral blood. Sequencing was performed with immunoSEQ multiplex PCR; in TCRdb, only in-frame clones are kept and a portion is missing. The data contain about 66,000 clones, 85% to 95% of them seen just once; the ten biggest clones take up approximately 2.7%. With regard to this clone: Its antigen is unidentified.

The chain recombines TRBV7-3 with TRBJ2-1; 11 positions agree with TRBD1. The TCR comes from a woman in her 30s in good health and a related stem cell transplant donor. The sample consisted of PBMCs. CDR3 sequence: CASSGIGTGGDNEQFF. CDR3 coding DNA: TGTGCCAGCAGCGGAATCGGGACAGGGGGGGACAATGAGCAGTTCTTC.